These T cell receptor beta chains were read from a single sample in a study of shared clonotypes between healthy human individuals. The data were produced by immunoSEQ multiplex PCR, yet TCRdb's version contains in-frame clones alone and is incomplete. The sample records 800,000 to 1,200,000 clones, about 84% being singletons. Source material: memory CD4+ T cells from PBMCs. The origin of the receptors is a man aged 18 to 35 in good health. Some clones in this sample may be carry-over from other donors' samples. Both conserved end residues are part of each CDR3. Fields, in order: J gene, clone size, V gene, D gene, CDR3 protein, CDR3 DNA. A D gene is named only where the DNA matches it firmly. Part of the rows lack a size; the others show once, few, many or a class for expanded clones.

TRBJ2-3 - TRBV7-2 - CASSLAFNPLTPNKPDTQYF TGTGCCAGCAGCTTAGCGTTCAATCCTCTGACCCCAAACAAACCAGATACGCAGTATTTT
TRBJ2-7 - TRBV5-6 - CASSLVRSYEQYF TGTGCCAGCAGCTTGGTAAGATCCTACGAGCAGTACTTC
TRBJ2-5 - TRBV5-4 - CASSSGLEFQETQYF TGTGCCAGCAGCTCCGGTTTAGAGTTCCAAGAGACCCAGTACTTC
TRBJ1-1 - TRBV5-1 TRBD1 CASSLPDRGKTEAFF TGCGCCAGCAGCCTCCCGGACAGGGGAAAGACTGAAGCTTTCTTT
TRBJ2-5 - TRBV5-4 TRBD2 CASSWGGAGGQETQYF TGTGCCAGCAGCTGGGGTGGGGCGGGAGGCCAAGAGACCCAGTACTTC
TRBJ2-7 - TRBV30 TRBD2 CAWSGLAGLSYEQYF TGTGCCTGGAGTGGGCTAGCGGGTCTCTCCTACGAGCAGTACTTC
TRBJ2-3 - TRBV5-1 TRBD2 CASSPLAGSSDTQYF TGCGCCAGCAGCCCGCTAGCGGGAAGTTCAGATACGCAGTATTTT
TRBJ2-5 - TRBV5-1 TRBD1 CASSRIGQAAETQYF TGCGCCAGCAGCCGAATAGGACAGGCCGCAGAGACCCAGTACTTC
TRBJ1-5 - TRBV28 - CASRQGGSNQPQHF TGTGCCAGCAGACAGGGTGGGAGCAATCAGCCCCAGCATTTT
TRBJ2-7 - TRBV10-1 - CASNEGPMYEQYF TGCGCCAGCAACGAGGGGCCCATGTACGAGCAGTACTTC
TRBJ1-1 - TRBV28 - CASSSHYTGGSEAFF TGTGCCAGCAGTTCTCATTATACGGGGGGATCTGAAGCTTTCTTT
TRBJ2-2 - TRBV10-2 TRBD2 CASLSGYDTGELFF TGCGCCAGCCTTAGCGGGTATGACACCGGGGAGCTGTTTTTT
TRBJ1-2 - TRBV7-9 TRBD1 CASSLAGTGGYGYTF TGTGCCAGCAGCTTGGCCGGGACAGGGGGCTATGGCTACACCTTC
TRBJ1-2 - TRBV4-1 - CASSQAQGPANYGYTF TGCGCCAGCAGCCAGGCCCAGGGCCCGGCTAACTATGGCTACACCTTC
TRBJ1-2 few TRBV27 TRBD1 CASGGDSFYGYTF TGTGCCAGCGGGGGGGACAGCTTCTATGGCTACACCTTC
TRBJ1-4 once TRBV18 TRBD1 CASSPRRDSNEKLFF TGTGCCAGCTCACCACGCAGGGACAGTAATGAAAAACTGTTTTTT
TRBJ2-7 - TRBV5-1 - CASSSRGVGVYEQYF TGCGCCAGCAGCTCCAGGGGCGTTGGAGTTTACGAGCAGTACTTC
TRBJ2-7 - TRBV5-4 TRBD1 CASSWRDRGVLYEQYF TGTGCCAGCAGCTGGAGGGACAGGGGAGTCCTCTACGAGCAGTACTTC
TRBJ1-2 - TRBV7-3 - CASSLGTGGGYTF TGTGCCAGCAGCTTAGGAACCGGAGGTGGCTACACCTTC
TRBJ2-3 - TRBV11-3 TRBD2 CASSRNTGTSGRDTQYF TGTGCCAGCAGCCGAAACACAGGGACTAGCGGGAGGGATACGCAGTATTTT
TRBJ2-6 - TRBV11-2 TRBD1 CASSLWGQGGPGANVLTF TGTGCCAGCAGCTTATGGGGACAGGGGGGTCCTGGGGCCAACGTCCTGACTTTC
TRBJ2-7 - TRBV25-1 - CATAWGADEQYF TGTGCCACGGCCTGGGGGGCCGACGAGCAGTACTTC
TRBJ2-5 - TRBV30 - CAWSRRETQYF TGTGCCTGGAGTCGGCGGGAGACCCAGTACTTC
TRBJ2-5 few TRBV5-1 - CASSLLDTLYQETQYF TGCGCCAGCAGCTTGTTGGACACCCTGTACCAAGAGACCCAGTACTTC